The rows below give T cell receptor beta chains drawn from one sample of a study of CD8+ T cells in alopecia areata. The protocol was immunoSEQ multiplex PCR, while the TCRdb copy is restricted to in-frame clones and leaves out a portion. The data contain 200,000 or so clones, roughly two fifths of them seen just once; the ten biggest clones take up under 0.55%. The material was CD4+ T cells sorted from blood, obtained between weeks 30 and 35, from a patient treated with tofacitinib. The receptors stem from a human donor with alopecia areata. Both conserved end residues are part of each CDR3. The D gene is left open where the match is weak. The size of a clone is reported for some rows only, either as once, few or many, or as a class for expanded clones.

V gene	J gene	D gene	clone size	CDR3 protein	CDR3 DNA
TRBV19	TRBJ2-7	TRBD1	few	CASSPGTGRYEQYF	TGTGCCAGTAGCCCCGGGACAGGACGGTACGAGCAGTACTTC
TRBV5-1	TRBJ2-7	TRBD1	-	CASSLQDRGQQYF	TGCGCCAGCAGCTTGCAGGACAGGGGGCAGCAGTACTTC
TRBV18	TRBJ2-1	-	-	CASSPPAGVPNEQFF	TGTGCCAGCTCACCACCGGCTGGAGTACCCAATGAGCAGTTCTTC
TRBV4-1	TRBJ2-2	-	many	CASSQESAGRVAGELFF	TGCGCCAGCAGCCAAGAATCGGCTGGCAGGGTCGCCGGGGAGCTGTTTTTT
TRBV5-6	TRBJ2-1	-	-	CASSFGEVLGEQFF	TGTGCCAGCAGCTTTGGTGAAGTCCTCGGTGAGCAGTTCTTC
TRBV20-1	TRBJ2-1	TRBD2	-	CSARAGDEFF	TGCAGTGCAAGGGCGGGAGACGAGTTCTTC
TRBV29-1	TRBJ2-1	-	-	CSVEWDPRVYNEQFF	TGCAGCGTTGAGTGGGACCCGAGGGTCTACAATGAGCAGTTCTTC
TRBV11-2	TRBJ2-1	TRBD2	-	CASSFRLAGGSSYNEQFF	TGTGCCAGCAGCTTTCGACTAGCGGGGGGAAGCTCCTACAATGAGCAGTTCTTC
TRBV30	TRBJ2-1	TRBD2	-	CAWSPLAGGYNEQFF	TGTGCCTGGAGTCCCCTAGCGGGAGGGTACAATGAGCAGTTCTTC
TRBV9	TRBJ2-2	-	-	CASSVVPRLAGNTGELFF	TGTGCCAGCAGCGTAGTCCCCCGGTTGGCAGGAAACACCGGGGAGCTGTTTTTT
TRBV6-1	TRBJ2-7	-	-	CASSSAFGYEQYF	TGTGCCAGCAGTTCGGCGTTTGGCTACGAGCAGTACTTC
TRBV27	TRBJ1-1	TRBD1	-	CASSSTGAPTEAFF	TGTGCCAGCAGTTCGACAGGGGCTCCCACTGAAGCTTTCTTT
TRBV30	TRBJ1-2	TRBD1	-	CARSVQGTGVGYGYTF	TGTGCCCGGAGTGTACAGGGGACAGGGGTTGGCTATGGCTACACCTTC
TRBV4-2	TRBJ2-1	TRBD2	-	CASSVTWVAGGFSDEQFF	TGTGCCAGCAGCGTCACGTGGGTAGCGGGGGGATTTTCCGATGAGCAGTTCTTC
TRBV5-6	TRBJ2-6	-	-	CASSFQTSGANVLTF	TGTGCCAGCAGCTTCCAGACCTCTGGGGCCAACGTCCTGACTTTC
TRBV10-3	TRBJ1-5	-	-	CAISEQGNQPQHF	TGTGCCATCAGTGAGCAGGGCAATCAGCCCCAGCATTTT
TRBV6-1	TRBJ2-6	-	few	CASIGVAGANVLTF	TGTGCCAGCATTGGGGTCGCTGGGGCCAACGTCCTGACTTTC
TRBV29-1	TRBJ1-1	TRBD1	-	CSVDLDREVSTEAFF	TGCAGCGTTGATCTGGACAGGGAGGTTAGCACTGAAGCTTTCTTT
TRBV6-6	TRBJ2-5	-	few	CASSYSMGLRETQYF	TGTGCCAGCAGTTACTCGATGGGGCTGCGGGAGACCCAGTACTTC
TRBV9	TRBJ2-4	-	-	CASSPTGKNIQYF	TGTGCCAGCAGTCCGACCGGGAAAAACATTCAGTACTTC
TRBV7-2	TRBJ1-5	-	-	CASSFGDQPQHF	TGTGCCAGCAGCTTCGGGGATCAGCCCCAGCATTTT
TRBV4-2	TRBJ2-4	-	once	CASSQDISEGNIQYF	TGTGCCAGCAGCCAAGATATCTCCGAAGGTAACATTCAGTACTTC
TRBV6-1	TRBJ1-2	TRBD1	-	CASTFDRAGGYTF	TGTGCCAGCACCTTCGACAGGGCTGGTGGCTACACCTTC
TRBV7-9	TRBJ2-1	-	-	CASSLVVDWTSYNEQFF	TGTGCCAGCAGCTTAGTCGTGGACTGGACCTCCTACAATGAGCAGTTCTTC
TRBV9	TRBJ1-3	-	few	CASSGSQGSGNTIYF	TGTGCCAGCAGCGGCAGTCAGGGGTCTGGAAACACCATATATTTT
TRBV7-3	TRBJ2-3	-	-	CASSVAVLSTDTQYF	TGTGCCAGCAGTGTAGCAGTACTTAGCACAGATACGCAGTATTTT
TRBV9	TRBJ2-7	-	few	CAWRSGYEQYF	TGTGCCTGGAGGTCTGGATACGAGCAGTACTTC
TRBV2	TRBJ2-4	TRBD2	-	CASERTSGSNIQYF	TGTGCCAGCGAAAGGACTAGCGGGAGTAACATTCAGTACTTC
TRBV6-1	TRBJ1-1	TRBD1	few	CASRGQGEAFF	TGTGCCAGCAGGGGACAGGGCGAAGCTTTCTTT
TRBV4-1	TRBJ2-7	-	-	CASSPDRAYEQYF	TGCGCCAGCAGCCCCGACCGAGCGTACGAGCAGTACTTC
TRBV29-1	TRBJ2-5	TRBD2	-	CSVRTSGRAIKTQYF	TGCAGCGTTAGGACTAGCGGGAGGGCCATAAAGACCCAGTACTTC
TRBV5-1	TRBJ2-7	-	-	CASSLVVRSSSYEQYF	TGCGCCAGCAGCTTGGTGGTGAGAAGCAGCTCCTACGAGCAGTACTTC
TRBV29-1	TRBJ1-1	-	-	CSGQSLNTEAFF	TGCAGCGGACAGTCTCTGAACACTGAAGCTTTCTTT
TRBV7-2	TRBJ1-2	-	few	CASSSGAPNGYTF	TGTGCCAGCAGCTCGGGGGCGCCGAATGGCTACACCTTC
TRBV29-1	TRBJ2-5	-	few	CSVVVTNRAETQYF	TGCAGCGTGGTAGTTACTAACAGGGCCGAGACCCAGTACTTC
TRBV29-1	TRBJ2-1	-	-	CSYPAQRRGNEQFF	TGCAGCTACCCGGCTCAGCGGAGGGGAAATGAGCAGTTCTTC
TRBV5-1	TRBJ2-7	TRBD1	many	CASRTGQGYEQYF	TGCGCCAGCCGGACCGGACAGGGCTACGAGCAGTACTTC
TRBV6-5	TRBJ2-3	TRBD2	-	CASRRGGRGDTQYF	TGTGCCAGCAGGCGGGGGGGCCGAGGAGATACGCAGTATTTT
TRBV5-1	TRBJ2-7	-	few	CASSWTEKEQYF	TGCGCCAGCAGCTGGACAGAAAAGGAGCAGTACTTC
TRBV5-1	TRBJ1-2	-	-	CASSDETGGVYGYTF	TGCGCCAGCAGCGACGAGACGGGTGGGGTTTATGGCTACACCTTC
TRBV27	TRBJ2-5	-	few	CASSLIQGALKTQYF	TGTGCCAGCAGTTTAATACAAGGGGCCCTGAAGACCCAGTACTTC
TRBV6-1	TRBJ2-1	-	once	CASSSGPYNEQFF	TGTGCCAGCAGTTCGGGCCCCTACAATGAGCAGTTCTTC
TRBV5-6	TRBJ1-5	TRBD1	once	CASTPPGQGLRIGNQPQHF	TGTGCCAGCACACCTCCGGGACAGGGACTACGGATCGGCAATCAGCCCCAGCATTTT
TRBV6-5	TRBJ1-2	-	once	CASSPGQALTYGYTF	TGTGCCAGCAGCCCCGGGCAGGCACTTACCTATGGCTACACCTTC
TRBV29-1	TRBJ2-6	TRBD1	few	CSVVQGAGANVLTF	TGCAGCGTTGTCCAGGGGGCTGGGGCCAACGTCCTGACTTTC
TRBV19	TRBJ1-2	TRBD1	-	CASTDLQGPRDGYTF	TGTGCCAGTACCGATCTACAGGGGCCCAGGGATGGCTACACCTTC
TRBV7-9	TRBJ2-3	TRBD2	-	CASNPGEGSTDTQYF	TGTGCCAGCAACCCGGGGGAGGGGAGCACAGATACGCAGTATTTT
TRBV5-1	TRBJ2-7	TRBD1	once	CASSGDRGSYEQYF	TGCGCCAGCAGCGGCGACAGGGGTTCCTACGAGCAGTACTTC
TRBV6-6	TRBJ2-7	-	-	CASSYGGNGGYEQYF	TGTGCCAGCAGTTACGGGGGTAATGGAGGGTACGAGCAGTACTTC